This T cell receptor (beta chain) was captured by sequencing in a study of T cells in Graves' hyperthyroidism and ophthalmopathy. The study, taken as a whole, reports: Blood also carried most thyroid clonotypes expanded above 0.001. With a median lead of about 6.9 months before onset, the model predicted ophthalmopathy.

This CDR3 has 16 residues. Germline CDR1 SGHAT, CDR2 FQNNGV. V was cut by 1 base and J by 4 bases, with 17 bases left in between. The CDR3 regions of TCR beta were amplified from RNA transcripts. A set of HTBI primers served as the primers for a first-round RT-PCR of the TCR CDR3. TCRdb ran MiXCR on the multiplex PCR reads and lists one entry per CDR3 protein. The sample holds around 100,000 distinct CDR3 sequences, roughly 44% seen once. A note on this clonotype: Its target is not known.

Recently diagnosed hyperthyroidism of less than 2 months' duration affected patients aged 18 to 65. The chain carries TRBV11-2 and TRBJ2-7; D possibly uses TRBD1 or TRBD2 (6 bases each). The sequenced sample consisted of blood. The origin of this receptor is a man aged 40-55 years with Graves' hyperthyroidism. CDR3 sequence: CASSLGGSPGAYEQYV. Written as DNA, the CDR3 is TGTGCCAGCAGCTTAGGCGGAAGTCCGGGGGCATACGAGCAGTACGTC.